This is a list of T cell receptor beta chains from one sample in a study of cytomegalovirus exposure and HLA in healthy donors. Generated by immunoSEQ multiplex PCR, the TCRdb table keeps only in-frame clones and is missing some. There are about 150,000 clones in the sample; 70% to 90% occur only once, and approximately 2% lies in the top ten. The sample taken for sequencing was PBMCs. The origin of the receptors is a human donor in good health. The CDR3 runs from the conserved cysteine through the conserved F or W. A D gene is named only where the DNA matches it firmly. Only some rows state a clone size, as once, few, many or a class for expanded clones.

v_call	clone_size	j_call	d_call	cdr3_aa	cdr3_nt
TRBV28	-	TRBJ1-1	-	CASSLAERVGRAFF	TGTGCCAGCAGTTTGGCGGAGAGGGTGGGTCGAGCTTTCTTT
TRBV5-4	-	TRBJ2-7	-	CASSREAGVPEQYF	TGTGCCAGCAGCCGAGAAGCAGGGGTCCCCGAGCAGTACTTC
TRBV2	-	TRBJ2-1	TRBD2	CASTLGLAREQFF	TGTGCCAGCACGCTAGGACTAGCTCGTGAGCAGTTCTTC
TRBV7-8	-	TRBJ1-3	-	CASSSGTTGNTIYF	TGTGCCAGCAGTTCCGGGACAACCGGAAACACCATATATTTT
TRBV5-4	-	TRBJ2-5	TRBD2	CASNGGGIQETQYF	TGTGCCAGCAACGGGGGGGGGATCCAAGAGACCCAGTACTTC
TRBV18	-	TRBJ1-4	TRBD1	CASSPLDRVDEKLFF	TGTGCCAGCTCACCACTGGACAGGGTAGATGAAAAACTGTTTTTT
TRBV9	-	TRBJ2-5	TRBD2	CASSALGLAGVEAETQYF	TGTGCCAGCAGCGCTCTTGGACTAGCGGGAGTGGAAGCGGAGACCCAGTACTTC
TRBV5-6	-	TRBJ1-1	-	CASSLSGTQATEAFF	TGTGCCAGCAGCTTGTCCGGGACACAAGCTACTGAAGCTTTCTTT
TRBV6-1	-	TRBJ2-3	TRBD2	CASSVSSGTTTDTQYF	TGTGCCAGCAGTGTATCCAGCGGGACGACCACAGATACGCAGTATTTT
TRBV27	-	TRBJ1-1	-	CASSSGRGMNTEAFF	TGTGCCAGCAGTTCAGGCAGGGGTATGAACACTGAAGCTTTCTTT
TRBV4-1	-	TRBJ2-7	TRBD1	CASSQPRQGAYGEQYF	TGCGCCAGCAGCCAACCTAGACAGGGGGCATATGGCGAGCAGTACTTC
TRBV5-4	-	TRBJ1-2	-	CASRQKRGLINYGYTF	TGTGCCAGCAGGCAGAAGAGAGGGTTAATAAACTATGGCTACACCTTC
TRBV7-2	-	TRBJ2-1	TRBD2	CASSRTSGGYNEQFF	TGTGCCAGCAGCCGTACTAGCGGGGGATACAATGAGCAGTTCTTC
TRBV27	-	TRBJ1-4	-	CASSLYTPPNEKLFF	TGTGCCAGCAGTTTGTACACACCGCCCAATGAAAAACTGTTTTTT
TRBV28	-	TRBJ1-1	-	CASIKSGALNTEAFF	TGTGCCAGCATTAAATCAGGGGCATTGAACACTGAAGCTTTCTTT
TRBV5-8	-	TRBJ1-2	TRBD1	CASTSSLLRGHRDGYTF	TGTGCCAGCACCAGTTCTCTCCTCAGGGGGCATCGAGATGGCTACACCTTC
TRBV7-3	-	TRBJ1-5	-	CASSLSNNQPQHF	TGTGCCAGCAGCCTTAGTAACAATCAGCCCCAGCATTTT
TRBV10-1	few	TRBJ2-7	TRBD1	CASSDPGQGNYEQYF	TGCGCCAGCAGCGATCCCGGACAGGGGAACTACGAGCAGTACTTC
TRBV4-3	-	TRBJ2-5	-	CASSLRGETQYF	TGCGCCAGCAGCCTCAGGGGAGAGACCCAGTACTTC
TRBV25-1	-	TRBJ2-7	TRBD1	CASSEQGTASPYEQYF	TGTGCCAGCAGTGAACAAGGGACAGCCAGCCCGTACGAGCAGTACTTC
TRBV4-2	-	TRBJ2-1	TRBD2	CASSQTTSGNNEQFF	TGTGCCAGCAGCCAAACGACTAGCGGAAACAATGAGCAGTTCTTC
TRBV2	-	TRBJ1-5	-	CASSRAQGVNQPQHF	TGTGCCAGCAGTCGTGCCCAGGGCGTTAATCAGCCCCAGCATTTT
TRBV11-3	-	TRBJ2-3	-	CASSLRQGGRGTDTQYF	TGTGCCAGCAGCTTAAGACAGGGAGGAAGGGGCACAGATACGCAGTATTTT
TRBV7-9	once	TRBJ2-1	TRBD1	CASSLTGTGAYNEQFF	TGTGCCAGCAGCTTAACCGGGACAGGGGCCTACAATGAGCAGTTCTTC
TRBV6-6	-	TRBJ2-5	TRBD2	CASSLTSGGAYETQYF	TGTGCCAGCAGCTTGACTAGCGGGGGGGCCTATGAGACCCAGTACTTC
TRBV5-1	-	TRBJ2-1	TRBD2	CASSFKTSGRTNEQFF	TGCGCCAGCAGCTTCAAAACTAGCGGGAGAACAAATGAGCAGTTCTTC
TRBV28	-	TRBJ1-2	-	CATHGGRRGYTF	TGTGCCACCCATGGGGGGAGACGTGGCTACACCTTC
TRBV6-6	-	TRBJ1-1	-	CASNLGANTEAFF	TGTGCCAGCAATCTGGGAGCGAACACTGAAGCTTTCTTT
TRBV7-9	-	TRBJ2-7	TRBD1	CASSPMDRALDEQYF	TGTGCCAGCAGCCCGATGGACAGGGCTTTGGACGAGCAGTACTTC
TRBV5-1	-	TRBJ2-1	TRBD2	CASSRAAGGIYNEQFF	TGCGCCAGCAGCCGCGCCGCGGGAGGCATCTACAATGAGCAGTTCTTC
TRBV2	-	TRBJ2-5	-	CASSEERRETQYF	TGTGCCAGCAGTGAAGAGCGCCGGGAGACCCAGTACTTC
TRBV27	-	TRBJ2-5	TRBD1	CASRGQGRETQYF	TGTGCCAGCAGAGGACAGGGGCGGGAGACCCAGTACTTC
TRBV4-1	-	TRBJ2-1	TRBD2	CASSPTSGGYNEQFF	TGCGCCAGCAGTCCTACTAGCGGGGGCTACAATGAGCAGTTCTTC
TRBV4-1	-	TRBJ1-6	-	CASSPLGDSGSLHF	TGCGCCAGCAGCCCCCTCGGGGACTCGGGTTCCCTCCACTTT
TRBV7-9	once	TRBJ2-7	TRBD2	CASSPGGLAGEGYEQYF	TGTGCCAGCAGCCCGGGGGGGCTAGCGGGAGAAGGGTACGAGCAGTACTTC
TRBV5-1	once	TRBJ2-6	TRBD1	CASSWDSSGANVLTF	TGCGCCAGCAGCTGGGACAGCTCTGGGGCCAACGTCCTGACTTTC
TRBV28	-	TRBJ2-4	TRBD2	CASSLVGTSNIQYF	TGTGCCAGCAGTTTAGTGGGGACTAGCAACATTCAGTACTTC
TRBV7-3	-	TRBJ2-7	-	CASSFRTSSYEQYF	TGTGCCAGCAGCTTTCGGACATCCTCCTACGAGCAGTACTTC
TRBV11-2	-	TRBJ2-1	-	CASSLDMSSYNEQFF	TGTGCCAGCAGCTTAGATATGAGCTCCTACAATGAGCAGTTCTTC
TRBV5-6	-	TRBJ1-4	TRBD1	CASSYSGGPNEKLFF	TGTGCCAGCAGTTATTCAGGGGGACCTAATGAAAAACTGTTTTTT